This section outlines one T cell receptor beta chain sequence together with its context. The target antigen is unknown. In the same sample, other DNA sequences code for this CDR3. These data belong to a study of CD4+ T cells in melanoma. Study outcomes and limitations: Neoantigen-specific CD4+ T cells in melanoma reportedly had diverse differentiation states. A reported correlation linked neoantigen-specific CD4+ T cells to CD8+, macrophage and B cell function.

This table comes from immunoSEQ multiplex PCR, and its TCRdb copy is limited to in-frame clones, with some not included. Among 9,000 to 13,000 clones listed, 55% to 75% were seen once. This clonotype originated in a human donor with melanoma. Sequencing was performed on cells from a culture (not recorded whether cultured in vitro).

This chain's CDR3 is CASSADRALGGYTF. The CDR3 nucleotides are TGTGCCAGCAGCGCGGACAGGGCATTGGGTGGCTACACCTTC. The V call is TRBV9, the J call TRBJ1-2; 8 nucleotides align to TRBD1. The CDR3 has 14 residues. CDR1 SGDLS and CDR2 YYNGEE come from the germline V gene. With V trimmed by 3 bases and J by 7 bases, 8 bases remained unmatched.